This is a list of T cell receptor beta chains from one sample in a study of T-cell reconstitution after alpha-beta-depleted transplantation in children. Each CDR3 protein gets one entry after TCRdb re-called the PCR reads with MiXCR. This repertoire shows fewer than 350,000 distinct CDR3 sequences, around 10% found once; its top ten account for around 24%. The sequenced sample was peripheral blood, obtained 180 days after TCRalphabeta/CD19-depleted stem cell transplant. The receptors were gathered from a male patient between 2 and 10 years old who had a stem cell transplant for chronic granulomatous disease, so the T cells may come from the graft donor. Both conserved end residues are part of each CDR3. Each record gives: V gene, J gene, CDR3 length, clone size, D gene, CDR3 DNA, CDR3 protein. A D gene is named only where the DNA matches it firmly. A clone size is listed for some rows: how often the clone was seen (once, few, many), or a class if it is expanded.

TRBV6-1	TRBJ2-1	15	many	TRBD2	TGTGCCAGCAGTCGGACTAGCGGCCCTTACAATGAGCAGTTCTTC	CASSRTSGPYNEQFF
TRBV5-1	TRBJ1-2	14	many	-	TGCGCCAGCAGCTTGGAACCGGCGGGCTATGGCTACACCTTC	CASSLEPAGYGYTF
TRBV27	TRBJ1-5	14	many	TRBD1	TGTGCCAGCAGACCGGGACAGGGGGTACAGCCCCAGCATTTT	CASRPGQGVQPQHF
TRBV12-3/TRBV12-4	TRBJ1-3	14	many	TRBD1	TGTGCCAGCTTGGACAGGGGGCGCGGAAACACCATATATTTT	CASLDRGRGNTIYF
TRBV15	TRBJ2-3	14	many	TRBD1	TGTGCCACCAGCAGGGACAGGGGGAAAGATACGCAGTATTTT	CATSRDRGKDTQYF
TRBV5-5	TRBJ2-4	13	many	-	TGTGCCAGCAGCCGGGGGCAGAGCGACATTCAGTACTTC	CASSRGQSDIQYF
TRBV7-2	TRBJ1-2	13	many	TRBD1	TGTGCCAGCAGCCCCGACAGGGTCTCTGGCTACACCTTC	CASSPDRVSGYTF
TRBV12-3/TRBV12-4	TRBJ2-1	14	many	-	TGTGCCAGCAGTTTAGAGGGGAGCTACAATGAGCAGTTCTTC	CASSLEGSYNEQFF
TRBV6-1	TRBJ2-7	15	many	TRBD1	TGTGCCAGCAGCTGGATAGGGACAGGGGCCTACGAGCAGTACTTC	CASSWIGTGAYEQYF
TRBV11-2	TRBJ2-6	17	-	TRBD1	TGTGCCAGCAGCCCGGGGACAGGGGGCACGGGGGCCAACGTCCTGACTTTC	CASSPGTGGTGANVLTF
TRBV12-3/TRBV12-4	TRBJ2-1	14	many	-	TGTGCCAGCAGTTTATACGGGAGCGACAATGAGCAGTTCTTC	CASSLYGSDNEQFF
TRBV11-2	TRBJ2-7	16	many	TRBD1	TGTGCCAGCAGCTTAGGGGACAGATCCTTCTGGTACGAGCAGTACTTC	CASSLGDRSFWYEQYF
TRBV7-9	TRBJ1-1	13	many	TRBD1	TGTGCCAGCAGCCCACAGGGGGGCACTGAAGCTTTCTTT	CASSPQGGTEAFF
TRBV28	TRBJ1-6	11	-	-	TGTGCCAGCAGTTTATCCATGCTACTCCACTTT	CASSLSMLLHF
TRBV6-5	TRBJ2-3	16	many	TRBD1	TGTGCCAGCGCCGGGAAGGGGGCAAGTTTTTCAGATACGCAGTATTTT	CASAGKGASFSDTQYF